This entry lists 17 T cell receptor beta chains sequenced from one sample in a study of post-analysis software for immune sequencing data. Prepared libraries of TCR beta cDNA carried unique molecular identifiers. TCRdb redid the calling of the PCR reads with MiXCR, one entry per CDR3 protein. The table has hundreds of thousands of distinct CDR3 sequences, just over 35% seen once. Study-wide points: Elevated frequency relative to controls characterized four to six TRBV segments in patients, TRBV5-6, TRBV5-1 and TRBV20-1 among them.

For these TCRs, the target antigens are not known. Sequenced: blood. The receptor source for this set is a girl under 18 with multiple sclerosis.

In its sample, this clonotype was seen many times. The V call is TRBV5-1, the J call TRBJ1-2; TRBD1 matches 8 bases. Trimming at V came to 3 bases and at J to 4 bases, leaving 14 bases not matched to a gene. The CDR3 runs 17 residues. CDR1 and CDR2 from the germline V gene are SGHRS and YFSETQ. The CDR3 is CASSSKRTGKKSYGYTF. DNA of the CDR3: TGCGCCAGCAGCTCAAAACGGACAGGGAAGAAGAGCTATGGCTACACCTTC.

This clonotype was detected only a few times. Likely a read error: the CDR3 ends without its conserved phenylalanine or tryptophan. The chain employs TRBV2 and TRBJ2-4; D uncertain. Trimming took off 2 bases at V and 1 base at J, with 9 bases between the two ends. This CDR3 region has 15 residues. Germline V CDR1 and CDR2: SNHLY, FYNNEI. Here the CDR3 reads CASSELGLAKNIQYL. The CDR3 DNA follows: TGTGCCAGCAGTGAACTAGGCCTGGCCAAAAACATTCAGTACCTC.

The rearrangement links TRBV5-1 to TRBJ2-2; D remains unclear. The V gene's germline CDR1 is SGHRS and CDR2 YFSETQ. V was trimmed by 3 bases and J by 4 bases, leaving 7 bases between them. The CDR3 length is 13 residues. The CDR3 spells CASSSTVTGELFF. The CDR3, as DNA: TGCGCCAGCAGCTCTACAGTCACCGGGGAGCTGTTTTTT.

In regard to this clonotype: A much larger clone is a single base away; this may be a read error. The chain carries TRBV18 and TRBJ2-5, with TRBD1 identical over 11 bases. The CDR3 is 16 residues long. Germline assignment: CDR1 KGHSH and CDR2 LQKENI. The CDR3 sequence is CASSPRDRGNQETLYF. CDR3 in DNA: TGTGCCAGCTCACCCCGGGACAGGGGGAATCAAGAGACCCTGTACTTC. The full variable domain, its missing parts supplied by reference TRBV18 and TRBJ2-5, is NAGVMQNPRHLVRRRGQEARLRCSPMKGHSHVYWYRQLPEEGLKFMVYLQKENIIDESGMPKERFSAEFPKEGPSILRIQQVVRGDSAAYFCASSPRDRGNQETLYFGPGTRLLVL.

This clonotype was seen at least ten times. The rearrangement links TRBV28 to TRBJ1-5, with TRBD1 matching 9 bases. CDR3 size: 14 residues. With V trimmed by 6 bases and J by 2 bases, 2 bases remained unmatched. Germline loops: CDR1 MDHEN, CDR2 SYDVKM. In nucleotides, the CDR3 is TGTGCCAGCAGGGGACAGGGTCGCAATCAGCCCCAGCATTTT. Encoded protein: CASRGQGRNQPQHF.

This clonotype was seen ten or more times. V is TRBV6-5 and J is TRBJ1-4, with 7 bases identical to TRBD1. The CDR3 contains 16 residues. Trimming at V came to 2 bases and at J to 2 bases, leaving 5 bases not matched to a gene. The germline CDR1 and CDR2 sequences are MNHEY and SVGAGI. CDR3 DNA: TGTGCCAGCAGTTACACCCAGGGGGTGACTAATGAAAAACTGTTTTTT. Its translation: CASSYTQGVTNEKLFF.

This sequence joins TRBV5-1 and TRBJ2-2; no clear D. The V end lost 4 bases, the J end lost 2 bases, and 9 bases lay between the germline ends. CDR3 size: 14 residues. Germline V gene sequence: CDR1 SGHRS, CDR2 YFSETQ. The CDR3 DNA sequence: TGCGCCAGCAGCAAGGATCCAAACACCGGGGAGCTGTTTTTT. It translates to CASSKDPNTGELFF.

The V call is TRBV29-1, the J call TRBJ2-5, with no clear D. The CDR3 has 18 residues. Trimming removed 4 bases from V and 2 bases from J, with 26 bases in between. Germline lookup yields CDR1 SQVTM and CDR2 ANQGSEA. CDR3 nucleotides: TGCAGCGTTGTCCTGCGTGTAATGGCTACTCCCAAGCAAGAGACCCAGTACTTC. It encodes CSVVLRVMATPKQETQYF.

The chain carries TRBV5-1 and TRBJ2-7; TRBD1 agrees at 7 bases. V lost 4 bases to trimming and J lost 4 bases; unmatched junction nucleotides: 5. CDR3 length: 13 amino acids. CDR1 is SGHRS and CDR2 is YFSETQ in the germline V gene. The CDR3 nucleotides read TGCGCCAGCAGCGCCTCACAGGGGTACGAGCAGTACTTC. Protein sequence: CASSASQGYEQYF. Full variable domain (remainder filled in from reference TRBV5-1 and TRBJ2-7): KAGVTQTPRYLIKTRGQQVTLSCSPISGHRSVSWYQQTPGQGLQFLFEYFSETQRNKGNFPGRFSGRQFSNSRSEMNVSTLELGDSALYLCASSASQGYEQYFGPGTRLTVT.

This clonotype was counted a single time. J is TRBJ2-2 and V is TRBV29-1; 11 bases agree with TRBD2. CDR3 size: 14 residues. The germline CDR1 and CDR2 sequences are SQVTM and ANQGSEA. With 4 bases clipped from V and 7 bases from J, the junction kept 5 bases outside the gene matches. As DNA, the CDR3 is TGCAGCGTTGGGGGGACTAGCGGCTTCGGGGAGCTGTTTTTT. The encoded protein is CSVGGTSGFGELFF.

CDR3 residues: CSAPVPNTGAQYF. The CDR3, as DNA: TGCAGTGCTCCCGTTCCGAACACAGGTGCGCAGTATTTT. The rearrangement uses TRBV20-1 and TRBJ2-3; a possible D gene is TRBD1 (5 bases). This CDR3 contains 13 residues. Trimming took off 5 bases at V and 10 bases at J, with 19 bases between the two ends. CDR1 and CDR2 from the germline V gene are DFQATT and SNEGSKA (reference sequence).

The CDR3 nucleotides are TGTGCCAGCAGACCCCGGGAGCCCAACACCGGGGAGCTGTTTTTT. Its protein is CASRPREPNTGELFF. The chain links TRBV12-3 or TRBV12-4 to TRBJ2-2, with D possibly being TRBD2 (6 bases). The CDR3 totals 15 residues. V was pared by 6 bases and J by 2 bases, with 13 bases between.

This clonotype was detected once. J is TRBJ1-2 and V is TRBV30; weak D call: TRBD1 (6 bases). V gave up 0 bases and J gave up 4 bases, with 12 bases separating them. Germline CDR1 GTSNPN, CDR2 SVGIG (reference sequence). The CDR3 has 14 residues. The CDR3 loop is CAWSVSGAVYGYTF. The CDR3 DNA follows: TGTGCCTGGAGTGTATCAGGGGCCGTCTATGGCTACACCTTC. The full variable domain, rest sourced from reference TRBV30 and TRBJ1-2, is SQTIHQWPATLVQPVGSPLSLECTVEGTSNPNLYWYRQAAGRGLQLLFYSVGIGQISSEVPQNLSASRPQDRQFILSSKKLLLSDSGFYLCAWSVSGAVYGYTFGSGTRLTVV.

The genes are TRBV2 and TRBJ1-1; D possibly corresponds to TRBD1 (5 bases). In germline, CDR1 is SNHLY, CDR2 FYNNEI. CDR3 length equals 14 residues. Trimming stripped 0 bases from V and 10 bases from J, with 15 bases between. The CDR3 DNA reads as TGTGCCAGCAGTGAAGCGCTTCTTGGAGGGACAGCTTTCTTT. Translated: CASSEALLGGTAFF.

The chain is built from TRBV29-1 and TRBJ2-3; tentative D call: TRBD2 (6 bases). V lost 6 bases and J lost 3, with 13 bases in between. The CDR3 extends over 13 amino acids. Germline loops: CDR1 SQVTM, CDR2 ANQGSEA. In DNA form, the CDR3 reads TGCAGCGTGGAAAGGGACTCTACAGATACGCAGTATTTT. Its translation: CSVERDSTDTQYF.

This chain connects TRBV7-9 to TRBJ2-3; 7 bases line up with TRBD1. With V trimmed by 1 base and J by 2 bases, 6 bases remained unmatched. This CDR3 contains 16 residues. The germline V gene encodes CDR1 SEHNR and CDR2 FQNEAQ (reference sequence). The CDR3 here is CASSLGTGLTTDTQYF. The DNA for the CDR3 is TGTGCCAGCAGCTTAGGGACAGGATTAACCACAGATACGCAGTATTTT.

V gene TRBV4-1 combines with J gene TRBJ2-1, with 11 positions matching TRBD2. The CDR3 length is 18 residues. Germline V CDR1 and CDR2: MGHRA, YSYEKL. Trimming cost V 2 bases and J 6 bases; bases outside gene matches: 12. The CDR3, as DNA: TGCGCCAGCAGCCAAACCCCGGCCGGACTAGCGGGTCCCAATGAGCAGTTCTTC. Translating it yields CASSQTPAGLAGPNEQFF.